The 12 T cell receptor beta chains given below trace back to one sample, sequenced in a study of beta chain features in type 1 diabetes. Sequenced material consisted of expressed TCRB transcripts (all of the isolated RNA was reverse transcribed). Measured with immunoSEQ multiplex PCR; TCRdb has only the in-frame clones, and not every one. The sample lists about 350,000 clones, about 19% occurring once. The sequenced sample consisted of naive CD4+ T cells from blood. These receptors all come from a woman aged 18-29 years in good health.

The V gene is TRBV11-2, the J gene TRBJ2-1, with 7 bases aligning to TRBD2. The CDR3 contains 16 residues. Trimming removed 0 bases from V and 6 bases from J; junction bases left unmatched: 8. Per germline, CDR1 SGHAT and CDR2 FQNNGV. CDR3 sequence reads: CASSLDRAGVGNEQFF. The CDR3 region has the DNA TGTGCCAGCAGCTTAGATCGCGCGGGAGTCGGCAATGAGCAGTTCTTC.

The chain recombines TRBV30 with TRBJ2-3; possible D gene TRBD2, 6 bases. The V and J ends lost 3 bases and 0 bases respectively, with 13 bases between them. The CDR3 consists of 15 residues. Germline V lookup: CDR1 GTSNPN, CDR2 SVGIG (reference sequence). The CDR3 is CAWSGGMTSTDTQYF. DNA for the CDR3: TGTGCCTGGAGCGGAGGGATGACTAGCACAGATACGCAGTATTTT.

This clone was seen more than once but under ten times. V is TRBV18 and J is TRBJ1-2, with TRBD1 matching over 8 bases. The CDR3 loop spans 13 amino acids. Germline CDR1 and CDR2: KGHSH and LQKENI. V shed 3 bases, J shed 6 bases, and the junction held 3 bases outside the gene matches. The CDR3 sequence: CASSPTGDDGYTF. The CDR3 DNA reads TGTGCCAGCTCACCGACAGGGGATGATGGCTACACCTTC.

This clone was counted between two and nine times. The gene calls are TRBV10-3 and TRBJ2-1; 8 bases agree with TRBD1. Germline V gene data show CDR1 as ENHRY and CDR2 as SYGVKD. V lost 6 bases to trimming and J lost 5 bases; unmatched junction nucleotides: 0. This CDR3 region has 12 residues. For the CDR3, the DNA is TGTGCCATCAGGGACAGGGACAATGAGCAGTTCTTC. Translation gives CAIRDRDNEQFF.

The J gene is TRBJ2-1, the V gene TRBV11-2; 12 nucleotides match TRBD2. The CDR3 contains 15 residues. CDR1 and CDR2 from the germline V gene are SGHAT and FQNNGV. V was pared by 3 bases and J by 8 bases, with 5 bases of the junction left unmatched. The CDR3 is CASSFTSGGIYEQFF. For the CDR3, the DNA is TGTGCCAGCAGCTTCACTAGCGGGGGGATCTATGAGCAGTTCTTC.

In its sample, this clone was seen a few times. This chain connects TRBV7-2 to TRBJ2-1, with D uncertain. This CDR3 region has 13 residues. Germline V CDR1 and CDR2: SGHTA, FQGNSA. V shed 4 bases and J shed 7 bases, with 11 bases lying between them. CDR3 sequence: CASSSRRGNEQFF. The CDR3 DNA sequence: TGTGCCAGCAGCTCCCGGAGAGGTAATGAGCAGTTCTTC.

This clone was observed once. J is TRBJ2-1 and V is TRBV19; 7 bases fit TRBD2. The CDR3 spans 16 residues. CDR1 and CDR2 from the germline V gene are LNHDA and SQIVND (reference sequence). With 2 bases clipped from V and 5 bases from J, the junction kept 9 bases outside the gene matches. CDR3 sequence reads: CASSIFGVAGNNEQFF. As DNA, the CDR3 is TGTGCCAGTAGTATATTTGGGGTAGCGGGTAACAATGAGCAGTTCTTC.

In regard to this clone: This specimen includes other DNA sequences encoding the same CDR3. The V call is TRBV30, the J call TRBJ2-3; no firm D call. The germline V and J ends were trimmed by 4 bases and 2 bases, with 4 bases remaining between them. The CDR3 length is 11 residues. Germline loops: CDR1 GTSNPN, CDR2 SVGIG (reference sequence). CDR3 loop: CAWTFTDTQYF. The DNA for the CDR3 is TGTGCCTGGACCTTCACAGATACGCAGTATTTT.

The V gene is TRBV5-1, the J gene TRBJ2-3; 8 bases match TRBD2. CDR1 SGHRS and CDR2 YFSETQ come from the germline V gene. The trim removed 4 bases at V and 2 bases at J, leaving 9 bases unmatched. The CDR3 covers 16 residues. The CDR3 DNA reads TGCGCCAGCAGCCCCAGAGAGCGGGGGAACACAGATACGCAGTATTTT. Protein sequence: CASSPRERGNTDTQYF.

The chain carries TRBV20-1 and TRBJ2-1; D is undetermined. The V and J ends lost 6 bases and 5 bases respectively, with 5 bases between them. CDR1 and CDR2 from the germline V gene are DFQATT and SNEGSKA (reference sequence). The CDR3 sequence is 10 residues long. DNA of the CDR3: TGCAGTGCAGCCGACAATGAGCAGTTCTTC. It is translated as CSAADNEQFF.

This clone showed up just a few times. The V call is TRBV9, the J call TRBJ2-7, with a weak D call TRBD1 (6 bases). This CDR3 spans 14 amino acids. V shed 3 bases and J shed 2 bases, with 12 bases lying between them. Germline loops: CDR1 SGDLS, CDR2 YYNGEE. The CDR3 reads CASSARAGAYEQYF. For the CDR3, the DNA is TGTGCCAGCAGCGCCCGGGCAGGGGCCTACGAGCAGTACTTC.

This rearrangement joins TRBV18 to TRBJ1-6, with D possibly matching TRBD1 (6 bases). The CDR3 has 16 residues. Germline V gives CDR1 KGHSH, CDR2 LQKENI. V lost 3 bases to trimming and J lost 7 bases, with 16 bases between them. CDR3 bases: TGTGCCAGCTCACCTGGAAATCAGGGGCTAAATTCACCCCTCCACTTT. It codes for CASSPGNQGLNSPLHF.